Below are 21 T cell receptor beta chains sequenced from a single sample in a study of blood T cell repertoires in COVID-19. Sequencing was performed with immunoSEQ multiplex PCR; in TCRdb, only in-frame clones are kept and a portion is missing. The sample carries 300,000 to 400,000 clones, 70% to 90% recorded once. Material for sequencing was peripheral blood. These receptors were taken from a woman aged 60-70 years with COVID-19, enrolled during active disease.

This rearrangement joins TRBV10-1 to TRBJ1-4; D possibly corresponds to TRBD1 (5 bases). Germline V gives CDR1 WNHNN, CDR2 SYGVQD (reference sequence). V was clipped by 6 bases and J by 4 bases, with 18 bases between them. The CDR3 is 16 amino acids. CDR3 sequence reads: CASRYRIQGVNEKLFF. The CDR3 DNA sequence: TGCGCCAGCAGATACCGGATCCAAGGGGTTAATGAAAAACTGTTTTTT.

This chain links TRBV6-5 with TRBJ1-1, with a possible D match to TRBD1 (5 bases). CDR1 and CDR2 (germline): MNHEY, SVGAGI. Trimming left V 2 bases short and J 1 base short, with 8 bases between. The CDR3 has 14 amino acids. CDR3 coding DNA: TGTGCCAGCAGTTACCGGCAGGGGAACACTGAAGCTTTCTTT. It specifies CASSYRQGNTEAFF.

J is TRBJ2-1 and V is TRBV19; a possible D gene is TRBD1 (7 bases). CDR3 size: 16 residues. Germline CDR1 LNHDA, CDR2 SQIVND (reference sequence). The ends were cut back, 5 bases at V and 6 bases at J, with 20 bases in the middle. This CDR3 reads CASSSHRGSGVNEQFF. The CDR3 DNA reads TGTGCCAGTAGTTCGCACAGGGGTTCGGGGGTCAATGAGCAGTTCTTC. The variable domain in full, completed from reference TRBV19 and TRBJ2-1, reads DGGITQSPKYLFRKEGQNVTLSCEQNLNHDAMYWYRQDPGQGLRLIYYSQIVNDFQKGDIAEGYSVSREKKESFPLTVTSAQKNPTAFYLCASSSHRGSGVNEQFFGPGTRLTVL.

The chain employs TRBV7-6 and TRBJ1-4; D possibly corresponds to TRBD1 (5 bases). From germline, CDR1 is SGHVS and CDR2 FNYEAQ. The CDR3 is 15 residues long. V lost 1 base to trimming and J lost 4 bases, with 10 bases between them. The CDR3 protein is CASSLGQIVNEKLFF. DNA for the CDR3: TGTGCCAGCAGCTTAGGACAGATAGTTAATGAAAAACTGTTTTTT.

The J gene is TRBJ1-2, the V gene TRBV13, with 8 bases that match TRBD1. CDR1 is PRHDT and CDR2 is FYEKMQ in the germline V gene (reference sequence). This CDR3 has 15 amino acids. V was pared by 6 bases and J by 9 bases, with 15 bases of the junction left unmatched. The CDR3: CASSIGLRGLERYTF. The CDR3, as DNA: TGTGCCAGCAGTATTGGTCTCAGGGGGCTGGAGCGCTACACCTTC. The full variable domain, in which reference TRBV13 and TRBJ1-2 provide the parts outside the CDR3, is AAGVIQSPRHLIKEKRETATLKCYPIPRHDTVYWYQQGPGQDPQFLISFYEKMQSDKGSIPDRFSAQQFSDYHSELNMSSLELGDSALYFCASSIGLRGLERYTFGSGTRLTVV.

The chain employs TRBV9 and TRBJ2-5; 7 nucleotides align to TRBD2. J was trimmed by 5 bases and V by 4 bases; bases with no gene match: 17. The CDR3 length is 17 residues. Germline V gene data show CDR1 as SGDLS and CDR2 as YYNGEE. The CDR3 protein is CASSQEPSGAWRETQYF. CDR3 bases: TGTGCCAGCAGCCAGGAACCAAGCGGGGCCTGGAGGGAGACCCAGTACTTC.

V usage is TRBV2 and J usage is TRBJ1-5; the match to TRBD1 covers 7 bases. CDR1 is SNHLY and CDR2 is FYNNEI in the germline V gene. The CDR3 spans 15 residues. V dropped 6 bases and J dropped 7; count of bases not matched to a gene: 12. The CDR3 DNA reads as TGTGCCAGCAGACTCGAGCCAGGGGGAGGCCAGCCCCAGCATTTT. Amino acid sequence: CASRLEPGGGQPQHF.

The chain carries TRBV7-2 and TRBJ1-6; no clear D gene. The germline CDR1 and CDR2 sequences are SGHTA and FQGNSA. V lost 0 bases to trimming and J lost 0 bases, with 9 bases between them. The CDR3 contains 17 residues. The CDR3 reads CASSLAVRDSYNSPLHF. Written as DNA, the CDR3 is TGTGCCAGCAGCTTAGCGGTACGGGACTCCTATAATTCACCCCTCCACTTT.

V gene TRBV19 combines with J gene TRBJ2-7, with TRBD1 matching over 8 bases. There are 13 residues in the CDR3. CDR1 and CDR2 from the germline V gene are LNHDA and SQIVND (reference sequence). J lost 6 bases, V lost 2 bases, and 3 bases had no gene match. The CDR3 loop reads CASSIWTGLEQYF. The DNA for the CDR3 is TGTGCCAGTAGTATATGGACAGGGCTCGAGCAGTACTTC.

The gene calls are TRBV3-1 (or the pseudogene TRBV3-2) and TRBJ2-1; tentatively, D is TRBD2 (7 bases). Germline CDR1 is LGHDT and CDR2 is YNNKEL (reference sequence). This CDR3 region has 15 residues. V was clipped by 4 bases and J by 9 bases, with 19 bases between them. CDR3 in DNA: TGTGCCAGCAGCCTCTCCGCCCGGGGGGCGGGTGAGCAGTTCTTC. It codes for CASSLSARGAGEQFF.

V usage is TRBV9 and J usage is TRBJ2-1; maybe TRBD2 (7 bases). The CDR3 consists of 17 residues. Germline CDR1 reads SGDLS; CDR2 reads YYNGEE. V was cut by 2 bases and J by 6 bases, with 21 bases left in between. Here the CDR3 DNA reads TGTGCCAGCAGCGTTCCCTTTGGGGGGGGCGGGAGCAATGAGCAGTTCTTC. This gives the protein CASSVPFGGGGSNEQFF.

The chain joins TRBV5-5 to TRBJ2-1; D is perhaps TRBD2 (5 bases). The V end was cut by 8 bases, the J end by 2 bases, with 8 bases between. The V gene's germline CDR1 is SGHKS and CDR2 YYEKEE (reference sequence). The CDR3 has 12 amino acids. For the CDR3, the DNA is TGTGCCAGTCGAGGGACCTACAATGAGCAGTTCTTC. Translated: CASRGTYNEQFF.

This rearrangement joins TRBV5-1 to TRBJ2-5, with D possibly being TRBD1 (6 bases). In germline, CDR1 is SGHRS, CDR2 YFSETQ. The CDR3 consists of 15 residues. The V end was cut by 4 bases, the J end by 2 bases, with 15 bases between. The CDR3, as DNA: TGCGCCAGCAGCAGGCAACAGGGCCCGCAAGAGACCCAGTACTTC. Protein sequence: CASSRQQGPQETQYF.

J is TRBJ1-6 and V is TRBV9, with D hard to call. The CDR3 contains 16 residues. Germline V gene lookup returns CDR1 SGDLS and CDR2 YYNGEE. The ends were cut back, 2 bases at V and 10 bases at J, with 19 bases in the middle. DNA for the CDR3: TGTGCCAGCAGCGTGGCCCCTCTTGGGTCAGGATCACCCCTCCACTTT. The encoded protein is CASSVAPLGSGSPLHF.

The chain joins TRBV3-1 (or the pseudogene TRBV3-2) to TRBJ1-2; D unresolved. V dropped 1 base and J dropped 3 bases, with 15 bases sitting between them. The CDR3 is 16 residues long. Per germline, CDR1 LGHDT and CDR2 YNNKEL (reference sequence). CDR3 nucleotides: TGTGCCAGCAGCCAAGGGACGGCGGGATACTACTATGGCTACACCTTC. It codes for CASSQGTAGYYYGYTF.

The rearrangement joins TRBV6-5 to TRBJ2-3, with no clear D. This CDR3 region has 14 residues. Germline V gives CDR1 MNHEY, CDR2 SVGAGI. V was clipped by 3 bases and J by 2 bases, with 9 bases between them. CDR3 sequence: CASSYRGVTDTQYF. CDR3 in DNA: TGTGCCAGCAGTTATCGTGGAGTCACAGATACGCAGTATTTT.

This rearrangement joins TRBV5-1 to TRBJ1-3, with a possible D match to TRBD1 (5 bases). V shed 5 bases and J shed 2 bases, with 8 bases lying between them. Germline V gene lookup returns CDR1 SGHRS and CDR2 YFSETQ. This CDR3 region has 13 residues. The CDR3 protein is CASRGGAGNTIYF. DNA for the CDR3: TGCGCCAGCAGGGGAGGGGCTGGAAACACCATATATTTT. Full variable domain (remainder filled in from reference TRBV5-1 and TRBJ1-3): KAGVTQTPRYLIKTRGQQVTLSCSPISGHRSVSWYQQTPGQGLQFLFEYFSETQRNKGNFPGRFSGRQFSNSRSEMNVSTLELGDSALYLCASRGGAGNTIYFGEGSWLTVV.

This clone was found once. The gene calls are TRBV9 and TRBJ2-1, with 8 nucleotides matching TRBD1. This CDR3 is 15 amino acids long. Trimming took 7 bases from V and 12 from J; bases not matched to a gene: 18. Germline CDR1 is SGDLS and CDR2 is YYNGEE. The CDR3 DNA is TGTGCCAGCCAGGGTGGGACAGGTGGAAATCGAGGGCAGTTCTTC. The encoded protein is CASQGGTGGNRGQFF.

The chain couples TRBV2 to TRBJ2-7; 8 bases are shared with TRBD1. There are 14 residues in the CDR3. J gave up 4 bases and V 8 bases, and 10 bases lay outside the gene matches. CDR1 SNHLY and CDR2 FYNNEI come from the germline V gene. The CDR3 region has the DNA TGTGCCAGCCAAAGACAGGGGAATCGTTACGAGCAGTACTTC. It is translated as CASQRQGNRYEQYF.

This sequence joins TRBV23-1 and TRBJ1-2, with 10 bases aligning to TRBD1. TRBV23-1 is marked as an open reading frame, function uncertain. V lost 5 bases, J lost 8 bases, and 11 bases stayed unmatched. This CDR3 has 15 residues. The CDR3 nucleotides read TGCGCCAGCAGTACCTCCGGGACAGGGGAGGACGGCTACACCTTC. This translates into CASSTSGTGEDGYTF.

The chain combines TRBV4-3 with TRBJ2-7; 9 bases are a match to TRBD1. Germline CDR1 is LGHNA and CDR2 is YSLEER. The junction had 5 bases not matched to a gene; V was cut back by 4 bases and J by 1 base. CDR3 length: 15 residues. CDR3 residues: CASSLQTGGSYEQYF. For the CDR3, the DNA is TGCGCCAGCAGCCTTCAGACAGGGGGTTCCTACGAGCAGTACTTC.